Listed below are T cell receptor beta chains from one sample, sequenced in a study of CD8 T cells in Susac syndrome. TCRdb reprocessed the immunoSEQ multiplex PCR reads with MiXCR, giving one entry per CDR3 protein. The profile shows fewer than 350,000 distinct CDR3 sequences, 89% of them singletons. Sequencing used CD8+ T cells from PBMCs. These receptors were collected from a human donor with multiple sclerosis. Each CDR3 is given with its conserved first and last residue. A D gene is named only where the DNA matches it firmly. A clone size is listed for some rows: how often the clone was seen (once, few, many), or a class if it is expanded.

>NA|TRBJ2-5|17|NA|TRBV15
CATSSGVGGTGQETQYF
TGTGCCACCAGCAGTGGAGTAGGCGGGACCGGGCAAGAGACCCAGTACTTC
>NA|TRBJ2-7|17|NA|TRBV11-2
CASSSAPRLVSPYEQYF
TGTGCCAGCAGCTCCGCTCCCCGACTAGTCAGCCCCTACGAGCAGTACTTC
>NA|TRBJ2-2|14|NA|TRBV29-1
CSVDVTGVAGELFF
TGCAGCGTTGATGTAACAGGAGTTGCGGGGGAGCTGTTTTTT
>TRBD2|TRBJ2-7|15|NA|TRBV20-1
CSVPRTSGTPYEQYF
TGCAGTGTTCCCAGGACTAGCGGTACCCCCTACGAGCAGTACTTC
>NA|TRBJ2-1|15|NA|TRBV14
CASSQAMGSGGEQFF
TGTGCCAGCAGCCAAGCGATGGGGTCTGGGGGTGAGCAGTTCTTC
>TRBD2|TRBJ2-7|15|NA|TRBV28
CASSDSSGRAGEQYF
TGTGCCAGCAGTGATTCTAGCGGGAGGGCCGGCGAGCAGTACTTC
>NA|TRBJ2-7|12|few|TRBV18
CASSPESYEQYF
TGTGCCAGCTCACCAGAGTCCTACGAGCAGTACTTC
>TRBD2|TRBJ2-3|18|NA|TRBV13
CASSHKGGGNGDTDTQYF
TGTGCCAGCAGCCACAAGGGCGGGGGGAATGGAGACACAGATACGCAGTATTTT
>NA|TRBJ2-7|12|NA|TRBV19
CASSTNRYEQYF
TGTGCCAGTAGTACCAACAGGTACGAGCAGTACTTC
>NA|TRBJ2-3|14|NA|TRBV7-9
CASSWQTSTDTQYF
TGTGCCAGCAGCTGGCAGACTAGCACAGATACGCAGTATTTT
>NA|TRBJ2-7|13|NA|TRBV4-1
CASSQELAYEQYF
TGCGCCAGCAGCCAAGAACTAGCCTACGAGCAGTACTTC
>NA|TRBJ2-3|11|NA|TRBV5-4
CASGDTDTQYF
TGTGCCAGCGGAGACACAGATACGCAGTATTTT
>NA|TRBJ2-7|15|NA|TRBV3-1
CASSLRAGRTYEQYF
TGTGCCAGCAGCCTAAGGGCAGGGCGAACCTACGAGCAGTACTTC
>TRBD1|TRBJ1-2|16|NA|TRBV15
CATSREGTGNDYGYTF
TGTGCCACCAGCAGAGAAGGGACAGGGAATGACTATGGCTACACCTTC
>TRBD2|TRBJ2-7|17|NA|TRBV11-2
CASSLDLSQRGVYEQYF
TGTGCCAGCAGCTTAGATCTTAGTCAGCGGGGGGTCTACGAGCAGTACTTC